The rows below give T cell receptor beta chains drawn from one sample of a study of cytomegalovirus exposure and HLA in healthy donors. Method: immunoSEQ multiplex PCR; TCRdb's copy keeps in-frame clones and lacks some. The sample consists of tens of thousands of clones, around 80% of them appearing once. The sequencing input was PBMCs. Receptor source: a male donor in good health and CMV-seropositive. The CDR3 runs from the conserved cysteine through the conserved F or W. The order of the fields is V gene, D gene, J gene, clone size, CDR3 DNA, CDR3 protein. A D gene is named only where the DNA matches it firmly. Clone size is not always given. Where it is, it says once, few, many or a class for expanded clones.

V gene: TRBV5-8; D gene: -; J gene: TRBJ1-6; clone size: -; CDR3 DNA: TGTGCCAGCAGCTTGTCTTGGACAGACTATAATTCACCCCTCCACTTT; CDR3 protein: CASSLSWTDYNSPLHF
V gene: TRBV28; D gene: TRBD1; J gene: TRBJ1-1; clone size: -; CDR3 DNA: TGTGCCAGCAGTTTAACCGGGACAGGGGCGTTAGCGAACACTGAAGCTTTCTTT; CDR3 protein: CASSLTGTGALANTEAFF
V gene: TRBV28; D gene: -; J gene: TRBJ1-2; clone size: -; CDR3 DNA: -; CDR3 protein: CASSSSGSWVHGYTF
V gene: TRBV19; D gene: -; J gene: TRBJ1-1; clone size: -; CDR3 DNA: TGTGCCAGTAGTTTGGGGAGCGGCCCAAACACTGAAGCTTTCTTT; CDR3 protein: CASSLGSGPNTEAFF
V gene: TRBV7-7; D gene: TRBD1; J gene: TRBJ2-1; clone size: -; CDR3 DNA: TGTGCCAGCAGCAACTCCGGGACAGGGCGGCGAGAGCAGTTCTTC; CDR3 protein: CASSNSGTGRREQFF
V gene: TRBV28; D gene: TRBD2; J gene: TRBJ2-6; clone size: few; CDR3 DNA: TGTGCCAGCATCGGGGGGAAGCTTGGTGGGGCCAACGTCCTGACTTTC; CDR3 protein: CASIGGKLGGANVLTF
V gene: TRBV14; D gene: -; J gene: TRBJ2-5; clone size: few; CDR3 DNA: TGTGCCAGCAGAGTGAGCGGGGAGACCCAGTACTTC; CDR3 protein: CASRVSGETQYF
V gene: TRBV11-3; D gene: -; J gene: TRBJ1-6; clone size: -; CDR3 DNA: TGTGCCAGCAGCTTAAGTGAGGGTTCACCCCTCCACTTT; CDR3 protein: CASSLSEGSPLHF
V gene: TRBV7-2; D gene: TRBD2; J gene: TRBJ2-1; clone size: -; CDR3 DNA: TGTGCCAGCAAACTAGCGGGAGCCTACAATGAGCAGTTCTTC; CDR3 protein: CASKLAGAYNEQFF
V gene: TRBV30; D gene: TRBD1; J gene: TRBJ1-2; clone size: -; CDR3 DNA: TGTGCCTGGAGTCCCCCGGGACAGGGTCATAATGGCTACACCTTC; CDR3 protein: CAWSPPGQGHNGYTF
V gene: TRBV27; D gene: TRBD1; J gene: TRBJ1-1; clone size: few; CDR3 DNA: TGTGCCAGCAGTCGGACCGGGACAGGTCTGACTGAAGCTTTCTTT; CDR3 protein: CASSRTGTGLTEAFF
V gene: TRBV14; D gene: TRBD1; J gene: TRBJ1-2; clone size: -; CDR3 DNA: TGTGCCAGCAGCCACGATGACAGGGCTGATGGCTACACCTTC; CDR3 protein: CASSHDDRADGYTF
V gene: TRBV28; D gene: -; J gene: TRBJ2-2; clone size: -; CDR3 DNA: TGTGCCAGCAGTGATCGGGGACATCTAGACACCGGGGAGCTGTTTTTT; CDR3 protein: CASSDRGHLDTGELFF
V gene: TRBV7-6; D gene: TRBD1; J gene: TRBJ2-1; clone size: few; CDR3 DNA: TGTGCCAGCAGCTTAAACCTCAGGGGGCTAGGCCATGAGCAGTTCTTC; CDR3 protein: CASSLNLRGLGHEQFF
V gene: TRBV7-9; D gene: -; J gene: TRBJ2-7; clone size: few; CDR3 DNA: TGTGCCAGCAGCTCCCGGGTCGGCTCAACCTACGAGCAGTACTTC; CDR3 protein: CASSSRVGSTYEQYF
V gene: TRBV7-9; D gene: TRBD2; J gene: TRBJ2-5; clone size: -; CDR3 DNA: TGTGCCAGCAGCCTACTAGCGGGAGAGGAGACCCAGTACTTC; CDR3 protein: CASSLLAGEETQYF
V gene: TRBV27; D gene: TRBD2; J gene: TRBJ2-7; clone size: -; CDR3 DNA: TGTGCCAGCAGATCGGGACTAGTGCTCTACGAGCAGTACTTC; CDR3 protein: CASRSGLVLYEQYF
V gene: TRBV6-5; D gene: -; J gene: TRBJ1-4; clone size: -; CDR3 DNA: TGTGCCAGCAGTACAGGGACGGTGGCTGGTGAAAAACTGTTTTTT; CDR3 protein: CASSTGTVAGEKLFF
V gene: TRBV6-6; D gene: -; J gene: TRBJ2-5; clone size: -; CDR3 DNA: TGTGCCAGCAGTTACTCACAGGGTCAAGAGACCCAGTACTTC; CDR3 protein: CASSYSQGQETQYF
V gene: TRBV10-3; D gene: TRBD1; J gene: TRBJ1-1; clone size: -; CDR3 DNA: TGTGCCACGGCCTGGGGACAGGGGGACACTGAAGCTTTCTTT; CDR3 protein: CATAWGQGDTEAFF
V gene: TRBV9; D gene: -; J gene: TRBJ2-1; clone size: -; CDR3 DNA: TGTGCCAGCAGCGTAGGCGGGGAGTCCTACAATGAGCAGTTCTTC; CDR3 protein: CASSVGGESYNEQFF
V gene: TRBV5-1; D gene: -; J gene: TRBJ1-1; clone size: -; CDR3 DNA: TGCGCCAGCAGCGATAAACAGGAGATGAACACTGAAGCTTTCTTT; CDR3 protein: CASSDKQEMNTEAFF
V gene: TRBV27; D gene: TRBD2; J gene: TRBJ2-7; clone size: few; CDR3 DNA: TGTGCCAGCAGTTCCGGGACTAGGCCCTACGAGCAGTACTTC; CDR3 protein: CASSSGTRPYEQYF
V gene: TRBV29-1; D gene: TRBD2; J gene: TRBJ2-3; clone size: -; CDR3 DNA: TGCAGCGTTGAAGATCGGGGCTGGACTAGCGGGAGGGCCAGTATCACAGATACGCAGTATTTT; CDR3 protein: CSVEDRGWTSGRASITDTQYF
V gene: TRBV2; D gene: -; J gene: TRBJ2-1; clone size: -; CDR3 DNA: TGTGCCAGCAGGAGGGAGTACAATGAGCAGTTCTTC; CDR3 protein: CASRREYNEQFF
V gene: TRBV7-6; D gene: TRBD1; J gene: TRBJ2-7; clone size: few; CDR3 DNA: TGTGCCAGCAGCTTGGGACAGGGGGCCTACGAGCAGTACTTC; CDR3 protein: CASSLGQGAYEQYF
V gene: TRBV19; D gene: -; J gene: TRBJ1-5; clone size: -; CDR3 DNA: TGTGCCAGTAGTATAGCGTCAGGGATCGGCAATCAGCCCCAGCATTTT; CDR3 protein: CASSIASGIGNQPQHF
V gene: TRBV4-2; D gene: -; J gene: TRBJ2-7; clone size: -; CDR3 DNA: TGTGCCAGCAGCCCTGGCGGCGAGCAGTACTTC; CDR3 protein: CASSPGGEQYF
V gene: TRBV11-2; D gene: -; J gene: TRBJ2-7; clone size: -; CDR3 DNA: TGTGCCAGCAGCTTAGATGGGGCAGGTTATAGCGAGCAGTACTTC; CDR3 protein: CASSLDGAGYSEQYF
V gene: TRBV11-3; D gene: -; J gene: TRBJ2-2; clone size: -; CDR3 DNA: TGTGCCAGCAGCTTGTATCAGGGGAACACCGGGGAGCTGTTTTTT; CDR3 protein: CASSLYQGNTGELFF
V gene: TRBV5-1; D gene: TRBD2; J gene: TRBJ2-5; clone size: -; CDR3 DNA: TGCGCCAGCAGCCCCGGACTAGCGGGGGGGCTTGCAGAGACCCAGTACTTC; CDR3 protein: CASSPGLAGGLAETQYF
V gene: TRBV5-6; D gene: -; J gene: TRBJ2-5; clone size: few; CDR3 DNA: TGTGCCAGCAGATTCGGAGGGCCCCCAGGGACAGCCCAAGAGACCCAGTACTTC; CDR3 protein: CASRFGGPPGTAQETQYF
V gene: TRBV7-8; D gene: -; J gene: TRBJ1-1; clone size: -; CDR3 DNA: TGTGCCAGCAGCTTTGTCCCAGGGGAAATGAACACTGAAGCTTTCTTT; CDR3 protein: CASSFVPGEMNTEAFF
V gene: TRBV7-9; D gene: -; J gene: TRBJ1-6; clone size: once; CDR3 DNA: TGTGCCAGCAGCTTGACCGACAGGTCCCTCCACTTT; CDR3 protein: CASSLTDRSLHF
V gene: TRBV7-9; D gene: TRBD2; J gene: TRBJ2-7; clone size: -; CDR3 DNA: TGTGCCAGCAGCTCCTCGACTAGCGGGAGGGGAGGCACCTACGAGCAGTACTTC; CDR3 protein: CASSSSTSGRGGTYEQYF
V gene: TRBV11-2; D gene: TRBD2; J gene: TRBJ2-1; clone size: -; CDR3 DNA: TGTGCCAGCAGCCCCTCCTTTACTAGCGGTGAGCAGTTCTTC; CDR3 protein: CASSPSFTSGEQFF
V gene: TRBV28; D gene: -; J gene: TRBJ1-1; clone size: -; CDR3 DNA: TGTGCCAGCAGCCAGCGGATCGACACTGAAGCTTTCTTT; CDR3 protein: CASSQRIDTEAFF